This T cell receptor (beta chain) comes out of a study of blood T cell repertoires in COVID-19. Study information: Acute-phase and convalescent COVID-19 samples originated in the United States, Italy and Spain. T cells, B-cell-depleted T cells, or PBMCs supplied cDNA or gDNA.

Germline CDR1 LGHDT, CDR2 YNNKEL (reference sequence). The CDR3 totals 16 residues. V gave up 1 base and J gave up 7 bases, with 17 bases separating them. In the original workflow: Estimation of nucleated cell counts relied on the amplification of reference gene primers. Produced via immunoSEQ multiplex PCR; TCRdb's table is partial and in-frame only. Clonal size and the V and J genes are those of that table, whereas D and trimming came from the DNA. The table shows approximately 63,000 clones, with 91% occurring only once. The chain links TRBV3-1 (or the pseudogene TRBV3-2) to TRBJ2-1; D possibly corresponds to TRBD2 (6 bases). This sequence was found in a human donor in a cohort sampled during active COVID-19. The specimen was peripheral blood. The CDR3 here is CASSQVGTSFRNEQFF. CDR3 DNA: TGTGCCAGCAGCCAAGTCGGGACTTCCTTCCGGAATGAGCAGTTCTTC.